The 8 T cell receptor beta chains below were found in one sample sequenced in a study of T cell responses to AZD1222 COVID-19 vaccine. Some clones are missing from TCRdb's copy, which holds only in-frame ones; the method was immunoSEQ multiplex PCR. The sample lists fewer than 150,000 clones; 89% were seen once. The source material was peripheral blood, sampled on day 0 of AZD1222 vaccination. The source of these receptors is an adult in good health.

This rearrangement joins TRBV7-2 to TRBJ1-2; the D gene is possibly TRBD1 (6 bases). Germline V gene data show CDR1 as SGHTA and CDR2 as FQGNSA. Trimming stripped 4 bases from V and 5 bases from J, with 11 bases between. The CDR3 is 13 amino acids. The CDR3 DNA follows: TGTGCCAGCAGCTCCGGGACAAATTATGGCTACACCTTC. Translating it yields CASSSGTNYGYTF.

V usage is TRBV6-5 and J usage is TRBJ2-2; possible D gene TRBD2, 5 bases. This CDR3 has 14 residues. Germline CDR1 MNHEY, CDR2 SVGAGI. V lost 6 bases and J 6 bases, leaving 14 bases between the germline ends. The CDR3 nucleotides read TGTGCCAGCAGCAACTCCGGGAAACCCGGGGAGCTGTTTTTT. Translated: CASSNSGKPGELFF.

The chain is built from TRBV19 and TRBJ2-3; 8 bases map to TRBD2. Trimming at V came to 4 bases and at J to 3 bases, leaving 9 bases not matched to a gene. The germline V gene encodes CDR1 LNHDA and CDR2 SQIVND (reference sequence). The CDR3 is 16 amino acids. CDR3 sequence reads: CASSTTSGSVTDTQYF. The CDR3 DNA reads as TGTGCCAGTAGTACCACCAGCGGGAGTGTAACAGATACGCAGTATTTT.

This clone was picked up one time. The chain carries TRBV7-9 and TRBJ2-6; D unclear. Per the germline V gene, CDR1 is SEHNR and CDR2 is FQNEAQ (reference sequence). Trimming took off 5 bases at V and 4 bases at J, with 3 bases between the two ends. The length of the CDR3 is 12 residues. CDR3 DNA sequence: TGTGCCAGCAGCCCCGGGGCCAACGTCCTGACTTTC. It yields the protein CASSPGANVLTF.

The chain employs TRBV10-1 and TRBJ2-5; 10 bases agree with TRBD1. Trimming removed 6 bases from V and 7 bases from J; junction bases left unmatched: 5. The CDR3 consists of 13 residues. Germline lookup yields CDR1 WNHNN and CDR2 SYGVQD (reference sequence). CDR3 sequence reads: CASSRQGAGTQYF. The CDR3 DNA reads as TGCGCCAGCAGCAGACAGGGGGCAGGGACCCAGTACTTC.

The sample holds a few counts of this clone. The rearrangement joins TRBV6-5 to TRBJ1-2; no clear D. This CDR3 is 13 amino acids long. CDR1 and CDR2 (germline): MNHEY, SVGAGI. V lost 4 bases, J lost 4 bases, and 10 bases lay in between. The DNA of the CDR3 is TGTGCCAGCAGTTTTGGGAGTACCTATGGCTACACCTTC. This sequence encodes CASSFGSTYGYTF.

The rearrangement links TRBV7-6 to TRBJ2-2; 8 bases are shared with TRBD1. The trim removed 5 bases at V and 3 bases at J, leaving 11 bases unmatched. This CDR3 has 17 amino acids. Looked up from germline, CDR1 is SGHVS and CDR2 is FNYEAQ. CDR3 sequence: CASSPRPPGGYTGELFF. The CDR3 DNA is TGTGCCAGCAGCCCCCGCCCCCCAGGGGGCTACACCGGGGAGCTGTTTTTT.

The V call is TRBV20-1, the J call TRBJ1-2; no clear D. V was shortened by 4 bases and J by 6 bases, with 9 bases between the two germline ends. The length of the CDR3 is 11 residues. CDR1 is DFQATT, CDR2 SNEGSKA, per germline (reference sequence). The CDR3 DNA follows: TGCAGTGCTATTACCCAGGATGGCTACACCTTC. The encoded protein is CSAITQDGYTF.